The entry that follows covers one T cell receptor beta chain sequence. The antigen remains unidentified. 60 Vbeta and 13 Jbeta primers were used in PCR. Profiled with immunoSEQ multiplex PCR; TCRdb holds only in-frame clones, not every one. The sample has some 71,000 clones, about 70% seen once. The sample belongs to a study of cytomegalovirus exposure and HLA in healthy donors. Broader study findings: Clonal expansion was found to be greater in HLA-associated TCR beta chains than in equally common others in a later analysis. Another analysis was done later, and it associated around 16,000 TCR beta sequences with HLA alleles at 0.05 false discovery rate.

CDR1 GTSNPN and CDR2 SVGIG come from the germline V gene (reference sequence). The CDR3 totals 13 residues. The V end was cut by 5 bases, the J end by 8 bases, with 16 bases between. The rearrangement joins TRBV30 to TRBJ2-4, with D possibly TRBD2 on 6 matching bases. What was sequenced was PBMCs. The receptor was isolated from a man aged 35 to 55 in good health and CMV-seropositive. The CDR3 here is CAWGRDSRDIQYF. DNA of the CDR3: TGTGCCTGGGGCCGGGACTCCCGGGACATTCAGTACTTC. The full variable domain, its missing parts supplied by reference TRBV30 and TRBJ2-4, is SQTIHQWPATLVQPVGSPLSLECTVEGTSNPNLYWYRQAAGRGLQLLFYSVGIGQISSEVPQNLSASRPQDRQFILSSKKLLLSDSGFYLCAWGRDSRDIQYFGAGTRLSVL.